This T cell receptor beta chain was sequenced during a study of cytomegalovirus exposure and HLA in healthy donors. Points from the study as a whole: Most observed TCR sequences were rare, whereas some public TCRs were detected in many donors.

Profiled with immunoSEQ multiplex PCR; TCRdb holds only in-frame clones, not every one. The sample yields about 130,000 clones, roughly 89% seen once. As to this clone: Its antigen is not known.

The CDR3 loop spans 16 amino acids. Trimming cost V 2 bases and J 2 bases, with 15 bases left between them. From germline, CDR1 is MDHEN and CDR2 SYDVKM. Material: PBMCs. This receptor was taken from a woman under 30 in good health and CMV-seronegative. The gene calls are TRBV28 and TRBJ1-2, with TRBD1 as a possible D gene (6 bases). In DNA form, the CDR3 reads TGTGCCAGCAGTTTACCTCTTGTGAGGGGGAACTATGGCTACACCTTC. This sequence encodes CASSLPLVRGNYGYTF.